Detailed here is one TCR beta chain. Memory CD4+ cells were the fraction left after CD45RA+ naive selection. This sample stems from a study of shared clonotypes between healthy human individuals. It was across several immunoSEQ plates that each subset's genomic DNA was evenly split. Method: immunoSEQ multiplex PCR; TCRdb's copy keeps in-frame clones and lacks some. The sample records fewer than 2.5 million clones, over 85% being singletons. The sample taken for sequencing was naive CD4+ T cells from PBMCs. The subset denotes: CD45RA+ positively selected. The clonotype was recovered from a man aged 18 to 30 in good health. Some clones in this sample may be carry-over from other donors' samples.

In nucleotides, the CDR3 is TGCAGCGTTGTAATTGGGACTGCCCTCCCAGATACGCAGTATTTT. Its protein product is CSVVIGTALPDTQYF. The chain joins TRBV29-1 to TRBJ2-3; a possible D gene is TRBD2 (6 bases). CDR1 is SQVTM and CDR2 is ANQGSEA in the germline V gene. This CDR3 is built from 15 residues. Trimming shortened V by 4 bases and J by 4 bases, and 18 bases separated the two germline ends.